Listed below are T cell receptor beta chains from one sample, sequenced in a study of control samples from healthy donors and cancer patients. Assay: immunoSEQ multiplex PCR; the TCRdb copy retains only in-frame clones and omits some. The table shows 78,000 or so clones, with roughly 84% occurring only once. Material for sequencing was blood. These receptors came from a woman in her fifties or sixties in good health. Each CDR3 is given with its conserved first and last residue. The order of the fields is V gene, clone size, J gene, D gene, CDR3 protein, CDR3 DNA. D genes are given only for firm matches. Size is omitted from some rows. Given values are once, few, many or a class for expanded clones.

V gene: TRBV7-2
clone size: .
J gene: TRBJ1-2
D gene: .
CDR3 protein: CASSLTTYGYTF
CDR3 DNA: TGTGCCAGCAGCTTAACTACTTATGGCTACACCTTC

V gene: TRBV12-5
clone size: .
J gene: TRBJ2-6
D gene: TRBD1
CDR3 protein: CASAPGQAGANVLTF
CDR3 DNA: TGTGCTAGTGCCCCTGGACAGGCTGGGGCCAACGTCCTGACTTTC

V gene: TRBV19
clone size: .
J gene: TRBJ2-3
D gene: .
CDR3 protein: CASSMRGSPGDTQYF
CDR3 DNA: TGTGCCAGTAGTATGCGCGGCTCCCCCGGAGATACGCAGTATTTT

V gene: TRBV5-1
clone size: .
J gene: TRBJ2-1
D gene: .
CDR3 protein: CASRVGTQTGKQFF
CDR3 DNA: TGCGCCAGCAGGGTCGGGACACAAACTGGAAAGCAGTTCTTC

V gene: TRBV6-1
clone size: .
J gene: TRBJ1-5
D gene: .
CDR3 protein: CASSESSGLPQHF
CDR3 DNA: TGTGCCAGCAGTGAATCCTCAGGGCTCCCCCAGCATTTT

V gene: TRBV5-8
clone size: .
J gene: TRBJ2-6
D gene: .
CDR3 protein: CASSLVAGANVLTF
CDR3 DNA: TGTGCCAGCAGCTTGGTTGCGGGGGCCAACGTCCTGACTTTC

V gene: TRBV11-3
clone size: .
J gene: TRBJ1-1
D gene: .
CDR3 protein: CASSTRQNTEAFF
CDR3 DNA: TGTGCCAGCAGCACCAGACAGAACACTGAAGCTTTCTTT

V gene: TRBV30
clone size: few
J gene: TRBJ2-7
D gene: TRBD2
CDR3 protein: CAWSVSGGFDEQYF
CDR3 DNA: TGTGCCTGGAGTGTAAGCGGGGGTTTTGACGAGCAGTACTTC

V gene: TRBV19
clone size: .
J gene: TRBJ2-7
D gene: .
CDR3 protein: CASSAKNGITYEQYF
CDR3 DNA: TGTGCCAGTAGTGCTAAAAATGGAATAACCTACGAGCAGTACTTC

V gene: TRBV12-5
clone size: .
J gene: TRBJ2-3
D gene: TRBD1
CDR3 protein: CASGTGVTDTQYF
CDR3 DNA: TGTGCTAGTGGGACAGGGGTCACAGATACGCAGTATTTT

V gene: TRBV29-1
clone size: .
J gene: TRBJ2-7
D gene: TRBD1
CDR3 protein: CSVNTGGRYEQYF
CDR3 DNA: TGCAGCGTCAATACAGGGGGCAGGTACGAGCAGTACTTC

V gene: TRBV19
clone size: .
J gene: TRBJ1-5
D gene: TRBD1
CDR3 protein: CASSKNRGRSNQPQHF
CDR3 DNA: TGTGCCAGTAGCAAGAACAGGGGACGGAGCAATCAGCCCCAGCATTTT

V gene: TRBV18
clone size: .
J gene: TRBJ1-2
D gene: .
CDR3 protein: CASSPDVGPGYTF
CDR3 DNA: TGTGCCAGCTCACCAGACGTTGGGCCTGGCTACACCTTC

V gene: TRBV11-2
clone size: .
J gene: TRBJ1-2
D gene: TRBD1
CDR3 protein: CASSLSRQGGYTF
CDR3 DNA: TGTGCCAGCAGCTTATCACGACAGGGTGGCTACACCTTC

V gene: TRBV9
clone size: .
J gene: TRBJ1-2
D gene: .
CDR3 protein: CASSRGDRSYGYTF
CDR3 DNA: TGTGCCAGCAGCAGAGGTGACAGGAGCTATGGCTACACCTTC

V gene: TRBV12-3/TRBV12-4
clone size: once
J gene: TRBJ2-3
D gene: .
CDR3 protein: CASSLKMNTQYF
CDR3 DNA: TGTGCCAGCAGCCTCAAAATGAATACGCAGTATTTT

V gene: TRBV7-9
clone size: .
J gene: TRBJ2-1
D gene: TRBD1
CDR3 protein: CASSFVDRADEQFF
CDR3 DNA: TGTGCCAGCAGCTTCGTGGACAGGGCGGATGAGCAGTTCTTC

V gene: TRBV5-1
clone size: .
J gene: TRBJ1-1
D gene: .
CDR3 protein: CASSLVGNAEAFF
CDR3 DNA: TGCGCCAGCAGTTTAGTAGGGAACGCTGAAGCTTTCTTT